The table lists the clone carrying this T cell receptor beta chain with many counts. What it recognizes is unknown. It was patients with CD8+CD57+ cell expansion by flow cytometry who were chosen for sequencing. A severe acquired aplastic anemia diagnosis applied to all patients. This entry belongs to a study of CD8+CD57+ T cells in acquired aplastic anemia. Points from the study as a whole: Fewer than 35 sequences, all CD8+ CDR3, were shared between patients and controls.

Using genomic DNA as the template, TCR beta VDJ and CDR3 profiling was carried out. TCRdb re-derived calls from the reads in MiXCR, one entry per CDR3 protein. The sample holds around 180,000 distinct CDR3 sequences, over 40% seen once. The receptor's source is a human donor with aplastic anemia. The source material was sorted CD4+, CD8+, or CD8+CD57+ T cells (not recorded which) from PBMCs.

The DNA for the CDR3 is TGCAGTGCTACCCAACGGGGGGGCCGGAGTCAGCCCCAGCATTTT. Its translation: CSATQRGGRSQPQHF. The chain carries TRBV20-1 and TRBJ1-5; D might be TRBD1 (6 bases). The CDR3 totals 15 residues. The germline gives CDR1 DFQATT, CDR2 SNEGSKA (reference sequence). V dropped 4 bases and J dropped 6 bases, with 19 bases sitting between them.